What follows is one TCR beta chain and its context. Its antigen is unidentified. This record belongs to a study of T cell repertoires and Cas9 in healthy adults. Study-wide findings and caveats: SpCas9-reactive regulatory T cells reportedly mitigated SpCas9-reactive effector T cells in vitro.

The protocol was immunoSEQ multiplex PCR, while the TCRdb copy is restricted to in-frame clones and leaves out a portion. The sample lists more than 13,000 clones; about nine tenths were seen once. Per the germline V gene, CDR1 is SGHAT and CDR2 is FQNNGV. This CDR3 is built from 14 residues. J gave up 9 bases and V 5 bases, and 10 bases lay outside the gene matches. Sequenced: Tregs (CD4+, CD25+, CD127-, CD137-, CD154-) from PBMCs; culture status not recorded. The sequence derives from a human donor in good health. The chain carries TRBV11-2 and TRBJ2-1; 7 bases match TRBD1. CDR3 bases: TGTGCCAGCAGCCCGACAGGGTTGGCCAGTGAGCAGTTCTTC. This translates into CASSPTGLASEQFF.